The rows below give T cell receptor beta chains drawn from one sample of a study of OX40 agonist ivuxolimab in advanced cancers. Method: immunoSEQ multiplex PCR; TCRdb's copy keeps in-frame clones and lacks some. The sample lists more than 35,000 clones, roughly 80% occurring once. The sample here was CD4+ or CD8+ T cells sorted from blood, taken in a trial of the OX40 agonist ivuxolimab. These TCRs come from an adult with an advanced solid tumor such as melanoma, head and neck, liver or kidney cancer. The conserved cysteine and the conserved F or W are not part of the CDR3 here. Fields, in order: J gene, V gene, CDR3 protein.

TRBJ1-1 | TRBV29-1 | SVARNTEAF
TRBJ2-1 | TRBV9 | ASSDPGQGGNEQF
TRBJ2-1 | TRBV7-6 | ASSLVPRLGQDYNEQF
TRBJ2-2 | TRBV6-4 | ASSDSDTGELF
TRBJ2-1 | TRBV7-9 | ASSLVQAGPFYNEQF
TRBJ1-1 | TRBV19 | ASTEDRGPTEAF
TRBJ2-1 | TRBV4-2 | ASSQDASGGYNEQF
TRBJ1-4 | TRBV28 | ASSARDRGYEKLF
TRBJ2-7 | TRBV5-5 | ASSLDGPGEQY
TRBJ2-2 | TRBV28 | ASSHRQGRPGELF
TRBJ2-1 | TRBV15 | ATSRLTGPADNEQF
TRBJ2-3 | TRBV10-1 | ASSETGPDTQY
TRBJ1-2 | TRBV6-5 | ASSYSGGSNDGYT
TRBJ1-1 | TRBV29-1 | SVGTGDTEAF
TRBJ2-2 | TRBV9 | ASREDTGELF
TRBJ2-7 | TRBV13 | ASSPGTYEQY
TRBJ2-7 | TRBV7-7 | ASSLDLGSSYEQY
TRBJ1-4 | TRBV14 | ASSQHDRAPNEKLF
TRBJ2-7 | TRBV12-2 | ASRLVRSGRWSYEQY
TRBJ1-2 | TRBV6-5 | ASSSTRKSGYT
TRBJ2-1 | TRBV4-1 | ASSQDSAGLAVYEQF
TRBJ1-1 | TRBV7-9 | ASTLTEGTEAF
TRBJ2-1 | TRBV28 | ASSLNRGYNEQF
TRBJ2-7 | TRBV11-2 | ASSLGYSSEQY
TRBJ1-1 | TRBV5-6 | ASSFPPWTLEGSEAF
TRBJ2-4 | TRBV6-5 | ASSYSLAKNIQY
TRBJ2-5 | TRBV28 | ASSLSRETQY
TRBJ2-6 | TRBV19 | ASTPSGANVLT
TRBJ1-6 | TRBV2 | ASTPTGGRNSPLH
TRBJ1-5 | TRBV7-9 | ASSLPAVNQPQH
TRBJ1-4 | TRBV4-1 | ASSQGPTNEKLF
TRBJ2-1 | TRBV7-6 | ASSWEAGGAYNEQF
TRBJ2-3 | TRBV9 | ASSAASGASTDTQY
TRBJ2-3 | TRBV21-1 | ASSSPRGTDTQY
TRBJ1-2 | TRBV19 | ASTHRGSYGYT
TRBJ2-1 | TRBV27 | ASSAQGYNEQF
TRBJ2-7 | TRBV27 | ASSRLDVGRPSREQY
TRBJ1-4 | TRBV7-9 | ASSLFGGEPNEKLF
TRBJ2-1 | TRBV2 | ASSVGTYNEQF
TRBJ2-4 | TRBV29-1 | SVEAWGGLNIQY
TRBJ2-2 | TRBV21-1 | ATSCTVAGVTGELF
TRBJ2-2 | TRBV28 | ASSPSSASGELF
TRBJ2-3 | TRBV4-3 | ASSQDLDRGARDTQY